This entry concerns a single TCR beta chain. Its antigen is currently unknown. One end of the junction does not line up with germline, which may come from a read error. The sample is drawn from a study of identical twins. CDR1 and CDR2 from the germline V gene are SNHLY and FYNNEI. CDR3 length equals 11 residues. Findings and caveats of the study: When twins shared out-of-frame alpha sequences, those sequences had excess low generation probability.

TCRdb re-called the 5' RACE reads with MiXCR, one entry per CDR3 protein. The profile covers 1.5 million to 2 million distinct CDR3 sequences, with roughly 35% appearing a single time and around 0.3% taken by the ten largest. Sequencing was done on a sample of cord blood. This chain links TRBV2 with TRBJ2-3; no clear D. The receptor's source is a newborn girl in good health. CDR3 bases: TGTGCCAGCAGGCGCACAGATGCGCAGTATTTT. Protein sequence: CASRRTDAQYF.